A single sample gave rise to the 28 T cell receptor beta chains below, sequenced in a study of lymphopenia after photon versus proton radiotherapy. Assay: immunoSEQ multiplex PCR; the TCRdb copy retains only in-frame clones and omits some. The table has fewer than 25,000 clones, 80% to 90% seen once. The sequences come from peripheral blood, collected from a patient treated with proton-based radiotherapy. These receptors were obtained from an older man with esophageal cancer.

This chain joins TRBV10-3 and TRBJ1-1, with 7 bases aligning to TRBD1. The germline CDR1 and CDR2 sequences are ENHRY and SYGVKD. Trimming took 3 bases from V and 2 from J; bases not matched to a gene: 6. This CDR3 has 15 amino acids. CDR3 DNA sequence: TGTGCCATCAGTGAAAGAGGGACAGAAAACACTGAAGCTTTCTTT. This encodes CAISERGTENTEAFF.

The chain is built from TRBV2 and TRBJ2-1, with 8 bases lining up with TRBD2. V gave up 6 bases and J gave up 4 bases; unmatched junction bases: 11. The CDR3 is 16 amino acids. The germline CDR1 and CDR2 sequences are SNHLY and FYNNEI. Here the CDR3 DNA reads TGTGCCAGCAGACTAAGTCCGGGACTAGGATACAATGAGCAGTTCTTC. Its protein is CASRLSPGLGYNEQFF.

The rearrangement joins TRBV29-1 to TRBJ2-1; the D call may be TRBD1 or TRBD2 (5 bases each). Germline V gene sequence: CDR1 SQVTM, CDR2 ANQGSEA. The V gene lost 4 bases and the J gene lost 8 bases, with 21 bases spanning the gap. The CDR3 totals 15 residues. Written as DNA, the CDR3 is TGCAGCGTTGCTCCGGGGCGGAAGCCGATAGATGAGCAGTTCTTC. Amino acids: CSVAPGRKPIDEQFF.

This rearrangement joins TRBV5-1 to TRBJ1-3; 7 bases match TRBD1. J was trimmed by 6 bases and V by 4 bases; bases with no gene match: 7. This CDR3 is built from 14 residues. Germline V gene lookup returns CDR1 SGHRS and CDR2 YFSETQ. CDR3 in amino acids: CASSPKTGENTIYF. CDR3 nucleotide sequence: TGCGCCAGCAGCCCGAAAACAGGGGAAAACACCATATATTTT.

The CDR3 DNA reads as TGTGCCAGCAGCTTTCCCGGCGGGTTCTCCTACGAGCAGTACTTC. It encodes CASSFPGGFSYEQYF. The chain uses TRBV7-9 and TRBJ2-5; D may be TRBD2 (5 bases). The end of the DNA is better explained by TRBJ2-7, so the J call may be wrong. The CDR3 length is 15 residues. Germline assignment: CDR1 SEHNR and CDR2 FQNEAQ (reference sequence).

The chain has TRBV5-1 and TRBJ2-2; D perhaps matches TRBD1 (6 bases). Trimming removed 3 bases at V and 1 base at J, with 7 bases between. CDR1 and CDR2 (germline): SGHRS, YFSETQ. This CDR3 spans 14 amino acids. CDR3 in DNA: TGCGCCAGCAGCTCGGGACAGAACACCGGGGAGCTGTTTTTT. Amino acid sequence: CASSSGQNTGELFF.

This chain links TRBV19 with TRBJ1-6, with 7 bases identical to TRBD1. CDR1 and CDR2 from the germline V gene are LNHDA and SQIVND (reference sequence). CDR3 length: 13 amino acids. J gave up 6 bases and V 6 bases, and 2 bases lay outside the gene matches. CDR3 coding DNA: TGTGCCAGTAGCGGGACAGCTAATTCACCCCTCCACTTT. Translated: CASSGTANSPLHF.

The J gene is TRBJ2-3, the V gene TRBV29-1, with 10 bases that match TRBD1. V dropped 5 bases and J dropped 6; count of bases not matched to a gene: 11. The length of the CDR3 is 15 residues. From germline, CDR1 is SQVTM and CDR2 ANQGSEA. CDR3 loop: CSVILPGQGMDTQYF. CDR3 nucleotides: TGCAGCGTTATTCTTCCGGGACAGGGGATGGATACGCAGTATTTT.

The chain joins TRBV18 to TRBJ2-5, with D possibly being TRBD1 or TRBD2 (5 bases each). The CDR3 covers 16 residues. Germline values: CDR1 KGHSH, CDR2 LQKENI. Trimming pared 5 bases from V and 4 bases from J, leaving 20 bases between. CDR3 protein: CASSVRQGAGGETQYF. The DNA for the CDR3 is TGTGCCAGCTCAGTCCGGCAGGGCGCTGGAGGAGAGACCCAGTACTTC. Full variable domain (remainder filled in from reference TRBV18 and TRBJ2-5): NAGVMQNPRHLVRRRGQEARLRCSPMKGHSHVYWYRQLPEEGLKFMVYLQKENIIDESGMPKERFSAEFPKEGPSILRIQQVVRGDSAAYFCASSVRQGAGGETQYFGPGTRLLVL.

J is TRBJ1-2 and V is TRBV14; D gene ambiguous. V was trimmed by 4 bases and J by 2 bases, leaving 11 bases between them. This CDR3 spans 14 amino acids. Germline CDR1 is SGHDN and CDR2 is FVKESK. In DNA, the CDR3 is TGTGCCAGCAGCCGGGGAGGGAACAACTATGGCTACACCTTC. This encodes CASSRGGNNYGYTF.

V and J are TRBV19 and TRBJ2-1; TRBD2 matches at 7 bases. Germline V CDR1 and CDR2: LNHDA, SQIVND (reference sequence). Trimming removed 1 base from V and 6 bases from J; junction bases left unmatched: 9. This CDR3 is built from 16 residues. CDR3 in amino acids: CASSIVGGRASNEQFF. CDR3 DNA: TGTGCCAGTAGTATAGTTGGAGGGAGGGCCTCCAATGAGCAGTTCTTC.

A remark on this clone: Within the sample, other DNA sequences also encode this same CDR3. The chain joins TRBV6-5 to TRBJ2-3, with no clear D. V was cut by 1 base and J by 5 bases, with 1 base left in between. CDR3 length: 11 residues. Germline CDR1 reads MNHEY; CDR2 reads SVGAGI. The CDR3 loop is CASSYLDTQYF. The CDR3 nucleotides are TGTGCCAGCAGTTACTTAGATACGCAGTATTTT.

The rearrangement uses TRBV30 and TRBJ2-4; tentatively, D is TRBD2 (6 bases). V shed 1 base and J shed 0 bases, with 13 bases lying between them. The length of the CDR3 is 16 residues. Germline V gene sequence: CDR1 GTSNPN, CDR2 SVGIG (reference sequence). The CDR3 spells CAWSGGGSVAKNIQYF. The CDR3 bases are TGTGCCTGGAGTGGTGGAGGGTCGGTAGCCAAAAACATTCAGTACTTC.

The table lists this clone with a count of one. V and J are TRBV7-2 and TRBJ1-2, with 10 positions matching TRBD1. Germline CDR1 SGHTA, CDR2 FQGNSA. V lost 7 bases to trimming and J lost 4 bases; unmatched junction nucleotides: 6. This CDR3 is built from 14 residues. The CDR3 sequence: CASIGDRGSYGYTF. The DNA for the CDR3 is TGTGCCAGCATCGGGGACAGGGGAAGCTATGGCTACACCTTC.

V is TRBV11-2 and J is TRBJ2-1; 8 nucleotides line up with TRBD2. Trimming cost V 4 bases and J 12 bases; bases outside gene matches: 11. Germline V gene sequence: CDR1 SGHAT, CDR2 FQNNGV. The CDR3 covers 14 residues. The CDR3 DNA reads TGTGCCAGCAGCTCGCCTCGGGGGGGCCTTGGGCAGTTCTTC. Translated, it gives CASSSPRGGLGQFF.

This chain uses TRBV18 with TRBJ2-1; TRBD1 matches 10 bases. Per germline, CDR1 KGHSH and CDR2 LQKENI. The V and J ends lost 3 bases and 6 bases, in that order; junction bases with no gene match: 2. The CDR3 runs 14 residues. Here the CDR3 DNA reads TGTGCCAGCTCACCCGGGACAGGGGTCAATGAGCAGTTCTTC. Protein: CASSPGTGVNEQFF.

V usage is TRBV9 and J usage is TRBJ2-1, with D maybe TRBD2 (5 bases). V lost 0 bases and J lost 11, with 9 bases in between. Germline V CDR1 and CDR2: SGDLS, YYNGEE. This CDR3 contains 12 residues. CDR3 nucleotide sequence: TGTGCCAGCAGCGTAGGGACTGGGCAGCAGTTCTTC. It is translated as CASSVGTGQQFF.

This chain joins TRBV29-1 and TRBJ2-1; unclear D gene. Germline lookup yields CDR1 SQVTM and CDR2 ANQGSEA. V was clipped by 6 bases and J by 0 bases, with 9 bases between them. The CDR3 length is 13 residues. The CDR3 sequence is CSVQIDSYNEQFF. The DNA for the CDR3 is TGCAGCGTGCAAATTGACTCCTACAATGAGCAGTTCTTC.

This rearrangement joins TRBV7-2 to TRBJ1-2, with 8 positions matching TRBD1. V dropped 5 bases and J dropped 6; count of bases not matched to a gene: 11. Germline CDR1 reads SGHTA; CDR2 reads FQGNSA. The CDR3 is made up of 15 amino acids. The CDR3 bases are TGTGCCAGCAGCCCGCAGGGGGCAGGGTTGGATGGCTACACCTTC. Translation: CASSPQGAGLDGYTF.

The V call is TRBV6-5, the J call TRBJ1-1, with D possibly TRBD1 on 5 matching bases. Trimming took 6 bases from V and 2 from J, leaving 13 bases between them. The CDR3 has 14 amino acids. In germline, CDR1 is MNHEY, CDR2 SVGAGI. CDR3: CASSLTGGNTEAFF. For the CDR3, the DNA is TGTGCCAGCAGCCTCACGGGGGGTAACACTGAAGCTTTCTTT.

The chain carries TRBV5-1 and TRBJ2-7, with D possibly being TRBD1 (6 bases). Germline CDR1 SGHRS, CDR2 YFSETQ. CDR3 length equals 13 residues. Trimming removed 1 base from V and 3 bases from J, with 8 bases in between. The CDR3 spells CASSLLTGYEQYF. The CDR3 coding sequence is TGCGCCAGCAGCTTGTTGACAGGCTACGAGCAGTACTTC.

This chain links TRBV19 with TRBJ1-2, with D possibly being TRBD1 (5 bases). This CDR3 is 16 amino acids long. The V gene's germline CDR1 is LNHDA and CDR2 SQIVND (reference sequence). Trimming pared 1 base from V and 5 bases from J, leaving 17 bases between. This CDR3 reads CASSIVSSRGSYGYTF. For the CDR3, the DNA is TGTGCCAGTAGTATAGTTTCCTCAAGGGGCTCGTATGGCTACACCTTC.

To note about this clone: Sequence at one end of the junction differs from germline and may be a read error. The V gene is TRBV7-3, the J gene TRBJ2-7; 9 nucleotides agree with TRBD1. This CDR3 has 15 amino acids. The germline CDR1 and CDR2 sequences are SGHTA and FQGTGA. For the CDR3, the DNA is TGTGCCAGCAGCGTAACCCCGGGACAGGGCTACGAGCAGTACTTC. The encoded protein is CASSVTPGQGYEQYF.

The chain combines TRBV13 with TRBJ2-7; D is unclear. The germline V and J ends were trimmed by 0 bases and 2 bases, with 5 bases remaining between them. CDR3 length equals 13 residues. Germline V gene lookup returns CDR1 PRHDT and CDR2 FYEKMQ (reference sequence). CDR3 amino acids: CASSLGAAYEQYF. For the CDR3, the DNA is TGTGCCAGCAGCTTAGGGGCAGCCTACGAGCAGTACTTC.

This chain links TRBV18 with TRBJ1-1, with D uncertain. Germline CDR1 and CDR2: KGHSH and LQKENI. Trimming removed 0 bases from V and 6 bases from J, with 8 bases in between. The CDR3 has 13 residues. The CDR3 DNA sequence: TGTGCCAGCTCACCACCTACGAGGGCTGAAGCTTTCTTT. This sequence encodes CASSPPTRAEAFF. Combining the CDR3 with reference TRBV18 and TRBJ1-1 gives the whole variable domain NAGVMQNPRHLVRRRGQEARLRCSPMKGHSHVYWYRQLPEEGLKFMVYLQKENIIDESGMPKERFSAEFPKEGPSILRIQQVVRGDSAAYFCASSPPTRAEAFFGQGTRLTVV.

The chain links TRBV13 to TRBJ2-7, with D maybe TRBD2 (5 bases). Per the germline V gene, CDR1 is PRHDT and CDR2 is FYEKMQ (reference sequence). This CDR3 has 14 amino acids. V lost 5 bases to trimming and J lost 2 bases, with 13 bases between them. As DNA, the CDR3 is TGTGCCAGCAGCCAGAGGCGAGGGACCTACGAGCAGTACTTC. This codes for CASSQRRGTYEQYF.

The chain combines TRBV20-1 with TRBJ2-7, with a tentative D call TRBD2 (6 bases). The CDR3 contains 11 residues. The germline CDR1 and CDR2 sequences are DFQATT and SNEGSKA (reference sequence). Trimming took off 6 bases at V and 3 bases at J, with 9 bases between the two ends. The CDR3 loop is CSAMEGYEQYF. The CDR3 DNA reads TGCAGTGCCATGGAGGGCTACGAGCAGTACTTC.

V usage is TRBV7-3 and J usage is TRBJ2-1; possible D gene TRBD2, 6 bases. Germline-derived CDR1 and CDR2 are SGHTA and FQGTGA. With 0 bases removed from V and 3 bases from J, the gap between germline ends came to 9 bases. The CDR3 length is 15 residues. CDR3 protein: CASSLTGGLYNEQFF. CDR3 nucleotide sequence: TGTGCCAGCAGCTTAACGGGGGGTCTCTACAATGAGCAGTTCTTC.